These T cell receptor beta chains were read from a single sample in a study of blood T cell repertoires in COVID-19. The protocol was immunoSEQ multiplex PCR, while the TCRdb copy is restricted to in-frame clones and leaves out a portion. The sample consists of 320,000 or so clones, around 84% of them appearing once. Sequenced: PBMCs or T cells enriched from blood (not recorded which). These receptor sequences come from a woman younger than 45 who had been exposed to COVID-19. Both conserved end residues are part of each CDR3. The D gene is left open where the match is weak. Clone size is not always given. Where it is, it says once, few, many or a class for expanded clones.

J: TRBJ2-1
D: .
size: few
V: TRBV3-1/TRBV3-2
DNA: TGTGCCAGCAGCCAAGAGGAGATCTCCTACAATGAGCAGTTCTTC
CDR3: CASSQEEISYNEQFF

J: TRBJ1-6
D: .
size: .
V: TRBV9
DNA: TGTGCCAGCAGCGAGTCCCCTCAAGGGGTCTATAATTCACCCCTCCACTTT
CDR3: CASSESPQGVYNSPLHF

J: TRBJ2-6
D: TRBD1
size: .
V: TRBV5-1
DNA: TGCGCCAGCAGCTTGTACGACAGGGGGACTGGGGCCAACGTCCTGACTTTC
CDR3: CASSLYDRGTGANVLTF

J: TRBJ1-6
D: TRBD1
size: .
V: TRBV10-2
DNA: TGCGCCAGCAGTGAAGTACAGGGGAATTCACCCCTCCACTTT
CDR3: CASSEVQGNSPLHF

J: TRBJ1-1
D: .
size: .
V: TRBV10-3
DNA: TGTGCCATCACCGGACACCGGAACACTGAAGCTTTCTTT
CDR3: CAITGHRNTEAFF

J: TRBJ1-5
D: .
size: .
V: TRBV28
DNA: TGTGCCAGCAGTTTGTCTACAGGTCGACAGCCCCAGCATTTT
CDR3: CASSLSTGRQPQHF

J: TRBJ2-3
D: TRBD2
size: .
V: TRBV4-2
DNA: TGTGCCAGCAGCCCGGGACTAGAGGCAGATACGCAGTATTTT
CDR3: CASSPGLEADTQYF

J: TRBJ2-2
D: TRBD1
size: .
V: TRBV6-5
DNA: TGTGCCAGCAGTTACCGGGCAAGGGGGCTAAGGGGGGAGCTGTTTTTT
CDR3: CASSYRARGLRGELFF

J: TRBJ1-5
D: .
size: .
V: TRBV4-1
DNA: TGCGCCAGCAGCCAAGTTGGTGGCAGGGGACGCCAGCCCCAGCATTTT
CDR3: CASSQVGGRGRQPQHF

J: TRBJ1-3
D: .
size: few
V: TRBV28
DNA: TGTGCCAGCAGTTTGTCCGGTTATGGAAACACCATATATTTT
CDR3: CASSLSGYGNTIYF

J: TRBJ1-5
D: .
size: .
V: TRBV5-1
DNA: TGCGCCAGCAGCTTGGAGAGCGGGGGGAGGACGCCCCAGCATTTT
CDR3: CASSLESGGRTPQHF

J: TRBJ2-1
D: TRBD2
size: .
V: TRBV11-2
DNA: TGTGCCAGCAGCTTAGAAACGACTAGCGGGCAGTTCTTC
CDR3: CASSLETTSGQFF

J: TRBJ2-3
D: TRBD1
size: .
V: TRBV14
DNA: TGTGCCAGCAGCCAAAACAGGGGGCTCACAGATACGCAGTATTTT
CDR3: CASSQNRGLTDTQYF

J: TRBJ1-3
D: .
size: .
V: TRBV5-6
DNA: TGTGCCAGCAGCCCGGGGGGCAGCTCTGGAAACACCATATATTTT
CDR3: CASSPGGSSGNTIYF

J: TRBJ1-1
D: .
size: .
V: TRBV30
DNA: TGTGCCTGGAGTTCCGGGTGCTACACTGAAGCTTTCTTT
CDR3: CAWSSGCYTEAFF

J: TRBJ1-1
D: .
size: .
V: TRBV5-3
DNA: TGTGCCAAATACCAGAGAGGGAAAACTGAAGCTTTCTTT
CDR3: CAKYQRGKTEAFF

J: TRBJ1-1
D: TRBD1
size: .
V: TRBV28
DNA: TGTGCCAGCAGGCGACAGGGCACGAACACTGAAGCTTTCTTT
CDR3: CASRRQGTNTEAFF

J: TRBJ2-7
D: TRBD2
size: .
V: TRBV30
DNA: TGTGCCTGGACCGGTTACGGGGGGGCAGGGGCCTACGAGCAGTACTTC
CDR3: CAWTGYGGAGAYEQYF

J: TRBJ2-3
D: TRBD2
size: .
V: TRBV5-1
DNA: TGCGCCAGCTCACTAGCGCATAGCACAGATACGCAGTATTTT
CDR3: CASSLAHSTDTQYF

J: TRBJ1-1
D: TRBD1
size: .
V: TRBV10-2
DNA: TGCGCCAGCACGAAGGGGACAGGGGAGGGGAACACTGAAGCTTTCTTT
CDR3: CASTKGTGEGNTEAFF

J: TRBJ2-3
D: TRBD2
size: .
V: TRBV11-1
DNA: TGTGCCAGCACGGGGGGACCCCCAGATACGCAGTATTTT
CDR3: CASTGGPPDTQYF

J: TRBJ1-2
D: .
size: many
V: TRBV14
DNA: TGTGCCAGCAGCCAATCCGGACAGCGGTTTTATGGCTACACCTTC
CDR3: CASSQSGQRFYGYTF

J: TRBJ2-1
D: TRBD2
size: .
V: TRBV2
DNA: TGTGCCAGCAGTGAAGCTAGCGGGGGTTTTAATGAGCAGTTCTTC
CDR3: CASSEASGGFNEQFF

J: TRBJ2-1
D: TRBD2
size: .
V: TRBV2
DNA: TGTGCCAGCAGTGGGACTAGCGGGGGGGCAGAGGATGAGCAGTTCTTC
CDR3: CASSGTSGGAEDEQFF

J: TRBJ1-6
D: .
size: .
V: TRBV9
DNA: TGTGCCAGCAGCGCCGGACACGCTCTTAATTCACCCCTCCACTTT
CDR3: CASSAGHALNSPLHF

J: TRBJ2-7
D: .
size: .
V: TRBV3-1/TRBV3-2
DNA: TGTGCCAGCAGCCAAGATAAAATGGGCCTTAGCTCCTACGAGCAGTACTTC
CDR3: CASSQDKMGLSSYEQYF

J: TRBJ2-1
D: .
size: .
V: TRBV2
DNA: TGTGCCAGCAGTGAAGCCCGACTAGGGTCCTACAATGAGCAGTTCTTC
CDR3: CASSEARLGSYNEQFF

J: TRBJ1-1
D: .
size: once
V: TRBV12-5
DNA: TGTGCTAGTGGTTTGTACGGGGGCACTGAAGCTTTCTTT
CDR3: CASGLYGGTEAFF